Presented here are 13 T cell receptor beta chains from one specimen sequenced in a study of T cell responses to AZD1222 COVID-19 vaccine. The repertoire was sequenced with immunoSEQ multiplex PCR; TCRdb's copy has only in-frame clones and lacks some. The table records about 130,000 clones, around 90% of them present only once. This material consisted of peripheral blood, taken 28 days after the second AZD1222 dose. These receptors originate from an adult who received the AZD1222 COVID-19 vaccine.

The rearrangement uses TRBV7-9 and TRBJ1-2; no clear D gene. From germline, CDR1 is SEHNR and CDR2 FQNEAQ (reference sequence). Trimming left V 5 bases short and J 1 base short, with 11 bases between. The CDR3 has 14 residues. The CDR3 loop reads CASSHPSYNYGYTF. CDR3 DNA sequence: TGTGCCAGCAGCCACCCCTCCTATAACTATGGCTACACCTTC.

This CDR3 reads CASSQRGFGDEKLFF. The CDR3 coding sequence is TGTGCCAGCAGCCAAAGGGGCTTTGGCGATGAAAAACTGTTTTTT. This rearrangement joins TRBV14 to TRBJ1-4; TRBD1 is a possible D gene (5 bases). The CDR3 has 15 amino acids. CDR1 and CDR2 (germline): SGHDN, FVKESK. Trimming shortened V by 2 bases and J by 6 bases, and 13 bases separated the two germline ends.

The V gene is TRBV7-3, the J gene TRBJ2-1; a weak D match, TRBD2 (6 bases). V dropped 5 bases and J dropped 0 bases, with 11 bases sitting between them. The CDR3 loop spans 15 amino acids. Germline CDR1 SGHTA, CDR2 FQGTGA. The CDR3 spells CASSELGSSYNEQFF. In nucleotides, the CDR3 is TGTGCCAGCAGCGAGCTCGGGAGCTCCTACAATGAGCAGTTCTTC.

For the CDR3, the DNA is TGCAGCGTGGGACACCTGAACACTGAAGCTTTCTTT. It yields the protein CSVGHLNTEAFF. The rearrangement uses TRBV29-1 and TRBJ1-1, with D possibly TRBD1 on 6 matching bases. The CDR3 length is 12 residues. The V end was cut by 6 bases, the J end by 0 bases, with 8 bases between. The germline V gene has CDR1 SQVTM and CDR2 ANQGSEA.

This chain joins TRBV7-2 and TRBJ2-7; a possible D gene is TRBD1 (6 bases). The CDR3 has 10 residues. Trimming left V 11 bases short and J 11 bases short, with 16 bases between. Germline values: CDR1 SGHTA, CDR2 FQGNSA. CDR3 loop: CAFRGGWKYF. The CDR3 DNA reads as TGTGCCTTCAGAGGGGGATGGAAGTACTTC.

On this clone: The junction does not match germline at one end; this may be a read error. The chain recombines TRBV2 with TRBJ2-5; weak D call: TRBD1 (6 bases). CDR3 length equals 14 residues. Germline loops: CDR1 SNHLY, CDR2 FYNNEI. In DNA, the CDR3 is TGTGCCAGCAGACACAGGGACGCCGCAGAGACTCAGTACTTC. This encodes CASRHRDAAETQYF.

The chain links TRBV24-1 to TRBJ1-5, with a weak D call TRBD1 (5 bases). CDR1 and CDR2 (germline): KGHDR, SFDVKD. Trimming left V 9 bases short and J 0 bases short, with 23 bases between. The CDR3 loop spans 18 amino acids. The CDR3 nucleotides read TGTGCCACCTGCTGGACACCTTTACCGGAGTATAGCAATCAGCCCCAGCATTTT. Translating it yields CATCWTPLPEYSNQPQHF.

This clone was observed a handful of times. The chain links TRBV3-1 (or the pseudogene TRBV3-2) to TRBJ1-2; D not resolved. The CDR3 totals 15 residues. Germline-derived CDR1 and CDR2 are LGHDT and YNNKEL (reference sequence). Trimming took off 0 bases at V and 0 bases at J, with 8 bases between the two ends. CDR3 amino acids: CASSQEMSTNYGYTF. CDR3 in DNA: TGTGCCAGCAGCCAAGAGATGAGCACTAACTATGGCTACACCTTC.

The chain is built from TRBV19 and TRBJ1-2; tentative D call: TRBD1 (5 bases). V was trimmed by 3 bases and J by 6 bases, leaving 11 bases between them. This CDR3 region has 13 residues. Germline assignment: CDR1 LNHDA and CDR2 SQIVND (reference sequence). This CDR3 reads CASSMGRRDGYTF. CDR3 nucleotide sequence: TGTGCCAGTAGTATGGGGCGCCGTGATGGCTACACCTTC.

The rearrangement links TRBV4-1 to TRBJ1-1; D is ambiguous. This CDR3 comprises 14 residues. Trimming took off 0 bases at V and 2 bases at J, with 7 bases between the two ends. The V gene's germline CDR1 is MGHRA and CDR2 YSYEKL. The DNA of the CDR3 is TGCGCCAGCAGCCAAGATAGTCGAAACACTGAAGCTTTCTTT. Its translation: CASSQDSRNTEAFF.

This chain uses TRBV5-1 with TRBJ1-2; D is unresolved. CDR3 length: 15 amino acids. V lost 3 bases and J lost 3, with 15 bases in between. Looked up from germline, CDR1 is SGHRS and CDR2 is YFSETQ. This CDR3 is CASSSGGQIHYGYTF. The DNA for the CDR3 is TGCGCCAGCAGCTCCGGTGGGCAGATACACTATGGCTACACCTTC. Full variable domain (rest looked up from reference TRBV5-1 and TRBJ1-2): KAGVTQTPRYLIKTRGQQVTLSCSPISGHRSVSWYQQTPGQGLQFLFEYFSETQRNKGNFPGRFSGRQFSNSRSEMNVSTLELGDSALYLCASSSGGQIHYGYTFGSGTRLTVV.

The genes are TRBV9 and TRBJ2-1; D call uncertain. V was clipped by 3 bases and J by 4 bases, with 8 bases between them. The CDR3 consists of 13 residues. Germline V gives CDR1 SGDLS, CDR2 YYNGEE. The CDR3 region has the DNA TGTGCCAGCAGCGGAGACGGATACAATGAGCAGTTCTTC. Translated, it gives CASSGDGYNEQFF.

The V gene is TRBV7-9, the J gene TRBJ2-7; 9 nucleotides align to TRBD1. CDR3 size: 14 residues. V shed 5 bases, J shed 4 bases, and the junction held 6 bases outside the gene matches. The germline V gene has CDR1 SEHNR and CDR2 FQNEAQ (reference sequence). CDR3 nucleotides: TGTGCCAGCAGCCCTCGGGACAGGGTTTACGAGCAGTACTTC. Its protein product is CASSPRDRVYEQYF.